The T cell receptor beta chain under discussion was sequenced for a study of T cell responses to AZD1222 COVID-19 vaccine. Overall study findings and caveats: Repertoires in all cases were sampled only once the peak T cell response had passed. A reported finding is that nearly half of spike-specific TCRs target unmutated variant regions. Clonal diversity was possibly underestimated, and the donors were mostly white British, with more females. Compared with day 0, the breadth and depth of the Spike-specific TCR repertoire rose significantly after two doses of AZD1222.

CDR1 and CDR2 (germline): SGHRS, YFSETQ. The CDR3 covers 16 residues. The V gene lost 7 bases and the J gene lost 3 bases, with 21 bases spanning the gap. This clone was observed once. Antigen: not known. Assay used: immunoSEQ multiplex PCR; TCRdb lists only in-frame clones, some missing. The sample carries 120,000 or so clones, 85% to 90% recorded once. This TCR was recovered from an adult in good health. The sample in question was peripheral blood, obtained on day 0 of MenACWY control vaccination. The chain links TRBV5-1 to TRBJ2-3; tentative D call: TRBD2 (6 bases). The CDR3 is CASSTRPNSGTDTQYF. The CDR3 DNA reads TGCGCCAGCTCGACTAGACCCAACTCAGGGACAGATACGCAGTATTTT. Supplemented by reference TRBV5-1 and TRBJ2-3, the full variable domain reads KAGVTQTPRYLIKTRGQQVTLSCSPISGHRSVSWYQQTPGQGLQFLFEYFSETQRNKGNFPGRFSGRQFSNSRSEMNVSTLELGDSALYLCASSTRPNSGTDTQYFGPGTRLTVL.